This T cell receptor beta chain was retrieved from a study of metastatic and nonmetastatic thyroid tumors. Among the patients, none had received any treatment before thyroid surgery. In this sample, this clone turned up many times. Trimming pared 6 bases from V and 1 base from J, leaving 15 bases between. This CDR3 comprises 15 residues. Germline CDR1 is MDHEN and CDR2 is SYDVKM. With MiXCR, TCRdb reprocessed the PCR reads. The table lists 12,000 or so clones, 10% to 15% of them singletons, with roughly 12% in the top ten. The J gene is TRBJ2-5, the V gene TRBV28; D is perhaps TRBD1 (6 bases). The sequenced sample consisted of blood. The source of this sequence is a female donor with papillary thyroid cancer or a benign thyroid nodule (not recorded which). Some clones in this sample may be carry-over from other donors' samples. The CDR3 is CASSAAGTFQETQYF. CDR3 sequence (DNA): TGTGCCAGCAGCGCGGCCGGGACATTCCAAGAGACCCAGTACTTC.